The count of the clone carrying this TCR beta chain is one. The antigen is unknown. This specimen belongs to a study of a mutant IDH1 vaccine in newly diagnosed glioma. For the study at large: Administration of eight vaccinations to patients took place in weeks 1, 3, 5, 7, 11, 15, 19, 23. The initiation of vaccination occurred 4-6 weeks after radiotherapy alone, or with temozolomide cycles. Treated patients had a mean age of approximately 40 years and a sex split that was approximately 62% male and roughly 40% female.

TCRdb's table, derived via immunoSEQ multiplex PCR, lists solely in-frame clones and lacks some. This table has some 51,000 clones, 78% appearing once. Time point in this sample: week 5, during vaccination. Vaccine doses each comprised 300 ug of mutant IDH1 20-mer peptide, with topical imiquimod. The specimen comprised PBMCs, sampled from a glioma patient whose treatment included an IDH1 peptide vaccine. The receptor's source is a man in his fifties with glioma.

The CDR3 spells CASSFPRDDGNTIYF. CDR3 sequence (DNA): TGTGCCAGCAGCTTTCCCAGGGATGATGGAAACACCATATATTTT. This rearrangement joins TRBV5-4 to TRBJ1-3, with a tentative D call TRBD1 (5 bases). Germline CDR1 is SGHNT and CDR2 is YYREEE (reference sequence). This CDR3 spans 15 amino acids. V was trimmed by 2 bases and J by 3 bases, leaving 12 bases between them.